This T cell receptor (beta chain) was documented in a study of OX40 agonist ivuxolimab in advanced cancers. Trimming left V 0 bases short and J 3 bases short, with 14 bases between. Germline V CDR1 and CDR2: SGHTA, FQGTGA. The CDR3 totals 16 residues. A few counts support this clone. Method: immunoSEQ multiplex PCR; TCRdb's copy keeps in-frame clones and lacks some. The sample carries around 20,000 clones, about 80% recorded once. Sequencing was performed on CD4+ or CD8+ T cells sorted from blood, taken in a trial of the OX40 agonist ivuxolimab. The rearrangement uses TRBV7-3 and TRBJ2-5, with D possibly matching TRBD1 (6 bases). This TCR came from an adult with an advanced solid tumor such as melanoma, head and neck, liver or kidney cancer. CDR3 sequence (DNA): TGTGCCAGCAGCTTAACACCCACAGGGAGAAAAGAGACCCAGTACTTC. This codes for CASSLTPTGRKETQYF.